A selection of T cell receptor beta chains follows, all from one sample in a study of lymphopenia after photon versus proton radiotherapy. Sequencing used immunoSEQ multiplex PCR; TCRdb keeps in-frame clones, though not all of them. The data contain about 83,000 clones, 80% to 90% of them singletons. The sample was peripheral blood, taken from a patient treated with proton-based radiotherapy. These receptor sequences come from a man in his fifties or sixties with pancreatic cancer. Each CDR3 is given with its conserved first and last residue. The order of the fields is V gene, D gene, clone size, J gene, CDR3 protein, CDR3 DNA. D genes are given only for firm matches. Some rows have no size entry. The others give once, few or many, or a class for an expanded clone.

V: TRBV5-1
D: TRBD2
size: -
J: TRBJ2-1
CDR3: CASSLGGLASLSDEQFF
DNA: TGCGCCAGCAGCTTGGGTGGACTAGCGAGCCTATCCGATGAGCAGTTCTTC

V: TRBV27
D: TRBD2
size: -
J: TRBJ2-6
CDR3: CASSRLAGASGANVLTF
DNA: TGTGCCAGCAGTAGGCTAGCGGGTGCCTCTGGGGCCAACGTCCTGACTTTC

V: TRBV5-1
D: -
size: -
J: TRBJ2-5
CDR3: CASSLVHMGFETQYF
DNA: TGCGCCAGCAGCTTGGTTCATATGGGTTTCGAGACCCAGTACTTC

V: TRBV15
D: -
size: -
J: TRBJ2-1
CDR3: CATSRDPTSNNEQFF
DNA: TGTGCCACCAGCAGAGATCCGACTAGTAACAATGAGCAGTTCTTC

V: TRBV4-2
D: TRBD2
size: -
J: TRBJ2-7
CDR3: CASSQGLAGSYEQYF
DNA: TGTGCCAGCAGCCAAGGACTAGCGGGCTCCTACGAGCAGTACTTC

V: TRBV27
D: TRBD1
size: -
J: TRBJ1-3
CDR3: CASSLRPGTDSGNTIYF
DNA: TGTGCCAGCAGTCTTCGGCCTGGGACAGACTCTGGAAACACCATATATTTT

V: TRBV2
D: TRBD2
size: -
J: TRBJ2-7
CDR3: CASSGLAGGSYEQYF
DNA: TGTGCCAGCAGTGGACTAGCGGGAGGTTCCTACGAGCAGTACTTC

V: TRBV19
D: -
size: -
J: TRBJ2-6
CDR3: CASSIGLSGITGANVLTF
DNA: TGTGCCAGTAGTATAGGTCTATCCGGGATCACTGGGGCCAACGTCCTGACTTTC

V: TRBV10-3
D: -
size: once
J: TRBJ2-5
CDR3: CAISETNRVQETQYF
DNA: TGTGCCATCAGTGAGACCAACAGGGTCCAGGAGACCCAGTACTTC

V: TRBV2
D: -
size: -
J: TRBJ2-7
CDR3: CASSAGREKQYF
DNA: TGTGCCAGCAGTGCAGGGCGGGAAAAGCAGTACTTC

V: TRBV4-2
D: -
size: -
J: TRBJ1-1
CDR3: CASSQDVLGRGNTEAFF
DNA: TGTGCCAGCAGCCAAGATGTTCTGGGCAGGGGAAACACTGAAGCTTTCTTT

V: TRBV9
D: -
size: -
J: TRBJ1-1
CDR3: CASSDLMGTEAFF
DNA: TGTGCCAGCAGCGACCTCATGGGGACTGAAGCTTTCTTT

V: TRBV18
D: -
size: -
J: TRBJ2-2
CDR3: CASSPYLLDTVRRTGELFF
DNA: TGTGCCAGCTCACCGTATCTTTTGGACACCGTCAGGCGGACCGGGGAGCTGTTTTTT

V: TRBV5-5
D: -
size: once
J: TRBJ2-4
CDR3: CASSFAGAKNIQYF
DNA: TGTGCCAGCAGCTTCGCAGGAGCCAAAAACATTCAGTACTTC

V: TRBV5-6
D: -
size: -
J: TRBJ2-1
CDR3: CASSPWMNEQFF
DNA: TGTGCCAGCAGCCCCTGGATGAATGAGCAGTTCTTC

V: TRBV6-5
D: TRBD1
size: -
J: TRBJ1-4
CDR3: CASSMGQRLFF
DNA: TGTGCCAGCAGTATGGGACAGAGACTGTTTTTT

V: TRBV28
D: -
size: -
J: TRBJ2-2
CDR3: CASSLFQLRGQPNTGELFF
DNA: TGTGCCAGCAGTTTATTTCAGCTTCGGGGCCAGCCGAACACCGGGGAGCTGTTTTTT

V: TRBV14
D: TRBD1
size: -
J: TRBJ1-1
CDR3: CASSQARTGGFGEAFF
DNA: TGTGCCAGCAGCCAGGCGAGGACAGGGGGCTTTGGTGAAGCTTTCTTT

V: TRBV28
D: TRBD1
size: -
J: TRBJ1-5
CDR3: CASSVGGFGNQPQHF
DNA: TGTGCCAGCAGCGTAGGGGGCTTCGGCAATCAGCCCCAGCATTTT

V: TRBV30
D: -
size: -
J: TRBJ2-4
CDR3: CAWSPRESGKNIQYF
DNA: TGTGCCTGGAGTCCACGGGAATCGGGCAAAAACATTCAGTACTTC

V: TRBV6-5
D: TRBD1
size: -
J: TRBJ1-2
CDR3: CASTQTGGSYGYTF
DNA: TGTGCCAGCACCCAGACAGGGGGCAGCTATGGCTACACCTTC

V: TRBV30
D: -
size: few
J: TRBJ1-2
CDR3: CARHTQGYGYTF
DNA: TGTGCCCGGCATACACAGGGCTATGGCTACACCTTC

V: TRBV7-6
D: TRBD2
size: -
J: TRBJ2-2
CDR3: CASSPGSRGEGGTGELFF
DNA: TGTGCCAGCAGCCCGGGATCGCGGGGGGAGGGAGGCACCGGGGAGCTGTTTTTT

V: TRBV2
D: -
size: few
J: TRBJ2-1
CDR3: CASSEERANYNEQFF
DNA: TGTGCCAGCAGTGAAGAGAGGGCGAACTACAATGAGCAGTTCTTC

V: TRBV27
D: TRBD1
size: -
J: TRBJ2-7
CDR3: CASSPHRGGYEQYF
DNA: TGTGCCAGCAGTCCCCACAGGGGTGGCTACGAGCAGTACTTC

V: TRBV7-6
D: -
size: -
J: TRBJ2-7
CDR3: CASSLAPPVSSYEQYF
DNA: TGTGCCAGCAGCTTAGCCCCGCCAGTTAGCTCCTACGAGCAGTACTTC

V: TRBV5-4
D: TRBD2
size: -
J: TRBJ2-7
CDR3: CASSRELAGGPEQYF
DNA: TGTGCCAGCAGCAGGGAACTAGCGGGAGGGCCCGAGCAGTACTTC

V: TRBV28
D: TRBD2
size: -
J: TRBJ2-7
CDR3: CASSLGRAGGIRTSGSSGYEQYF
DNA: TGTGCCAGCAGTTTAGGGAGGGCAGGGGGCATCCGGACTAGCGGGAGTTCGGGCTACGAGCAGTACTTC

V: TRBV25-1
D: -
size: -
J: TRBJ2-7
CDR3: CASRTNYEQYF
DNA: TGTGCCAGCAGGACCAACTACGAGCAGTACTTC

V: TRBV5-1
D: -
size: once
J: TRBJ2-6
CDR3: CASSLGGGPGANVLTF
DNA: TGCGCCAGCAGCTTGGGCGGCGGGCCCGGGGCCAACGTCCTGACTTTC

V: TRBV11-3
D: TRBD2
size: -
J: TRBJ2-7
CDR3: CASSPWGLASYEQYF
DNA: TGTGCCAGCAGCCCCTGGGGACTAGCGAGCTACGAGCAGTACTTC

V: TRBV4-3
D: -
size: few
J: TRBJ2-7
CDR3: CASSQYKGSYEQYF
DNA: TGCGCCAGCAGCCAATACAAGGGCTCCTACGAGCAGTACTTC

V: TRBV5-1
D: -
size: -
J: TRBJ2-5
CDR3: CASSSSLGRLETQYF
DNA: TGCGCCAGCAGCTCGTCCCTAGGGCGTTTAGAGACCCAGTACTTC

V: TRBV7-8
D: -
size: -
J: TRBJ2-1
CDR3: CASSSRLAYNEQFF
DNA: TGTGCCAGCAGCTCAAGACTAGCCTACAATGAGCAGTTCTTC

V: TRBV18
D: -
size: -
J: TRBJ2-1
CDR3: CASSPRTLEEQFF
DNA: TGTGCCAGCTCACCGAGGACTCTGGAGGAGCAGTTCTTC

V: TRBV19
D: -
size: once
J: TRBJ1-1
CDR3: CASSIKPTGTRNTEAFF
DNA: TGTGCCAGTAGTATAAAACCGACCGGGACAAGGAACACTGAAGCTTTCTTT

V: TRBV18
D: TRBD1
size: -
J: TRBJ2-7
CDR3: CASSPQTGFTREQYF
DNA: TGTGCCAGCTCCCCTCAGACAGGGTTTACGCGAGAGCAGTACTTC

V: TRBV27
D: TRBD2
size: -
J: TRBJ2-7
CDR3: CASSLSLVAGGPTSSNF
DNA: TGTGCCAGCAGTTTATCACTGGTAGCGGGAGGCCCTACGAGCAGTAACTTC

V: TRBV6-6
D: -
size: -
J: TRBJ1-5
CDR3: CASRDTGSYQPQHF
DNA: TGTGCCAGCAGGGATACAGGGTCCTATCAGCCCCAGCATTTT

V: TRBV5-1
D: TRBD2
size: -
J: TRBJ2-1
CDR3: CASSVGGLAGGDEQFF
DNA: TGCGCCAGCAGCGTAGGGGGACTAGCGGGAGGTGATGAGCAGTTCTTC

V: TRBV27
D: -
size: -
J: TRBJ2-1
CDR3: CASSLKPYNEQFF
DNA: TGTGCCAGCAGTTTAAAGCCCTACAATGAGCAGTTCTTC

V: TRBV9
D: TRBD1
size: -
J: TRBJ1-3
CDR3: CASSLTFGQGVNTIYF
DNA: TGTGCCAGCAGCTTGACCTTCGGACAGGGCGTAAACACCATATATTTT

V: TRBV27
D: TRBD2
size: few
J: TRBJ2-1
CDR3: CASSDSGTASYNEQFF
DNA: TGTGCCAGCAGTGATAGCGGGACTGCCTCCTACAATGAGCAGTTCTTC

V: TRBV28
D: TRBD1
size: -
J: TRBJ1-5
CDR3: CASQGARQPQHF
DNA: TGTGCCAGCCAGGGGGCTCGGCAGCCCCAGCATTTT

V: TRBV4-3
D: -
size: -
J: TRBJ1-4
CDR3: CASSLNAGRGEKLFF
DNA: TGCGCCAGCAGCCTTAACGCGGGGCGGGGTGAAAAACTGTTTTTT

V: TRBV11-3
D: -
size: -
J: TRBJ2-5
CDR3: CASSLDPGLETQYF
DNA: TGTGCCAGCAGCTTAGACCCGGGCTTGGAGACCCAGTACTTC

V: TRBV7-8
D: -
size: few
J: TRBJ2-1
CDR3: CASSPSYNEQFF
DNA: TGTGCCAGCAGCCCGAGCTACAATGAGCAGTTCTTC

V: TRBV2
D: -
size: few
J: TRBJ1-2
CDR3: CASRQRAGTLRYGYTF
DNA: TGTGCCAGCAGACAACGGGCAGGGACCCTTCGTTATGGCTACACCTTC

V: TRBV5-6
D: -
size: -
J: TRBJ1-1
CDR3: CASSPDPMNTEAFF
DNA: TGTGCCAGCAGCCCGGACCCCATGAACACTGAAGCTTTCTTT

V: TRBV6-1
D: TRBD1
size: -
J: TRBJ2-7
CDR3: CASLTGGGYEQYF
DNA: TGTGCCAGTTTGACAGGGGGTGGCTACGAGCAGTACTTC

V: TRBV15
D: -
size: -
J: TRBJ2-7
CDR3: CATSRDGGRSVYEQYF
DNA: TGTGCCACCAGCAGAGACGGGGGTAGAAGTGTGTACGAGCAGTACTTC

V: TRBV20-1
D: -
size: once
J: TRBJ2-1
CDR3: CSATTSSEQFF
DNA: TGCAGTGCTACTACTAGCAGCGAGCAGTTCTTC

V: TRBV29-1
D: -
size: -
J: TRBJ1-1
CDR3: CSVSRTRGTEAFF
DNA: TGCAGCGTCTCCCGTACTAGGGGCACTGAAGCTTTCTTT

V: TRBV19
D: -
size: once
J: TRBJ1-2
CDR3: CASSKINQGNYGYTF
DNA: TGTGCCAGTAGTAAAATTAACCAGGGGAACTATGGCTACACCTTC